This is a list of T cell receptor beta chains from one sample in a study of graft-versus-host responses after intestinal transplantation. The repertoire was sequenced with immunoSEQ multiplex PCR; TCRdb's copy has only in-frame clones and lacks some. The table lists 9,500 to 10,000 clones, roughly three quarters of them singletons. The sequencing here drew on ileum tissue, taken around 450 days after intestinal transplantation. The receptor source for this set is a human patient who received an intestinal transplant, so some T cells may come from the graft donor. Both conserved end residues are part of each CDR3. D genes are given only for firm matches. Size tells how often a clone was seen (once, few, many) or the class of an expanded clone, and some rows leave it out.

v_gene	j_gene	abundance	len	d_gene	CDR3nt	CDR3aa
TRBV21-1	TRBJ1-4	.	11	.	TGTGCCAGCAGTTCCCAGGAGGAACTGTTTTTT	CASSSQEELFF
TRBV11-2	TRBJ1-5	.	15	.	TGTGCCAGCAGCTTAGGGGTCCAATCCCATCAGCCCCAGCATTTT	CASSLGVQSHQPQHF
TRBV4-1	TRBJ2-2	.	15	.	TGCGCCAGCAAGGACGGGGGGCGCGTCACCGGGGAGCTGTTTTTT	CASKDGGRVTGELFF
TRBV9	TRBJ2-3	.	16	.	TGTGCCAGCAGCGCCAAGACAGGATATAGCACAGATACGCAGTATTTT	CASSAKTGYSTDTQYF
TRBV28	TRBJ2-7	.	16	TRBD1	TGTGCCAGCAGCCCCTTAGTCGGACAGGGTCTCTACGAGCAGTACTTC	CASSPLVGQGLYEQYF
TRBV29-1	TRBJ2-1	.	15	.	TGCAGCGTTGAAGGGTCGGCCAGACTCTACAATGAGCAGTTCTTC	CSVEGSARLYNEQFF
TRBV23-1	TRBJ2-5	.	15	TRBD2	TGCGCCAGCAAAGCCTGGACTAGCGGGATGGAGACCCAGTACTTC	CASKAWTSGMETQYF
TRBV5-1	TRBJ1-2	.	16	TRBD1	TGCGCCAGCAGCTTGGATAGGACAGGCCGTAACTATGGCTACACCTTC	CASSLDRTGRNYGYTF
TRBV27	TRBJ1-1	.	11	.	TGTGCCAGCAACGGGGGCACTGAAGCTTTCTTT	CASNGGTEAFF
TRBV18	TRBJ2-5	.	18	.	TGTGCCAGCTCACCGGTGGCTATTGTGGGGCGGAGGCAAGAGACCCAGTACTTC	CASSPVAIVGRRQETQYF
TRBV4-2	TRBJ1-1	.	13	.	TGTGCCAGCAGCCAAGATATGGGGGGTGAAGCTTTCTTT	CASSQDMGGEAFF
TRBV5-8	TRBJ2-5	.	14	TRBD1	TGTGCCAGCAGCATACAGGGGACACCCGGGGCCCAGTACTTC	CASSIQGTPGAQYF
TRBV6-1	TRBJ1-5	.	12	.	TGTGCCAGCAGTGAACCTCAGGAGCCCCAGCATTTT	CASSEPQEPQHF
TRBV9	TRBJ1-1	.	13	.	TGTGCCAGCAGCGAGTCGATGAACACTGAAGCTTTCTTT	CASSESMNTEAFF
TRBV11-2	TRBJ1-2	once	14	.	TGTGCCAGCAGCTTTAATGCAGGCTGGTATGGCTACACCTTC	CASSFNAGWYGYTF
TRBV11-3	TRBJ2-3	.	14	.	TGTGCCAGCAGCTTAGATGGGGCGGGGAATACGCAGTATTTT	CASSLDGAGNTQYF
TRBV6-1	TRBJ2-7	.	14	.	TGTGCCAGCAGACCGGGACTGGCCTTTCAGGAGCAGTACTTC	CASRPGLAFQEQYF
TRBV5-6	TRBJ2-4	.	14	.	TGTGCCAGCAGCTTCGGAACTGGCATGGTCCACCAGTACTTC	CASSFGTGMVHQYF
TRBV4-2	TRBJ2-7	few	15	.	TGTGCCAGCAGCCAAGACCCAGGGAGCTCCTACGAGCAGTACTTC	CASSQDPGSSYEQYF
TRBV2	TRBJ2-2	few	16	TRBD2	TGTGCCAGCAGTCTAGGACTAGCGGGGGGGCCCGGGGAGCTGTTTTTT	CASSLGLAGGPGELFF
TRBV7-8	TRBJ1-5	.	17	.	TGTGCCGGCCGGGGGGCAGGGGCACTTTATAGCAATCAGCCCCAGCATTTT	CAGRGAGALYSNQPQHF
TRBV23-1	TRBJ2-7	.	16	.	TGCGCCAGCAGTCAACCCGAGGGGCGGCCCCACTACGAGCAGTACTTC	CASSQPEGRPHYEQYF
TRBV11-2	TRBJ1-2	few	15	TRBD1	TGTGCCAGCAGCTTAGACCGGACAGGGCCCTATGGCTACACCTTC	CASSLDRTGPYGYTF
TRBV15	TRBJ2-7	.	12	.	TGTGCAATGGAGGGCAGGGGTTACGAGCAGTACTTC	CAMEGRGYEQYF
TRBV10-2	TRBJ1-5	once	20	.	TGCGCCAGCAGTGATCCCTACTCCACAGGAACATACCCTAGCAATCAGCCCCAGCATTTT	CASSDPYSTGTYPSNQPQHF
TRBV7-2	TRBJ1-2	.	14	.	TGTGCCAGCAGCTTAACCCCCAGTCCGAATGGCTACACCTTC	CASSLTPSPNGYTF
TRBV11-3	TRBJ1-2	few	15	TRBD1	TGTGCCAGCAGCCTAGGACAGGGACGTAGCTATGGCTACACCTTC	CASSLGQGRSYGYTF
TRBV19	TRBJ2-1	.	16	TRBD2	TGTGCCAGTAGAGAAGCGGGGGGGCTTTTGTACAATGAGCAGTTCTTC	CASREAGGLLYNEQFF
TRBV19	TRBJ1-4	few	14	.	TGTGCCAGTAGTAGACAAGTCGATTTTGAAAAACTGTTTTTT	CASSRQVDFEKLFF